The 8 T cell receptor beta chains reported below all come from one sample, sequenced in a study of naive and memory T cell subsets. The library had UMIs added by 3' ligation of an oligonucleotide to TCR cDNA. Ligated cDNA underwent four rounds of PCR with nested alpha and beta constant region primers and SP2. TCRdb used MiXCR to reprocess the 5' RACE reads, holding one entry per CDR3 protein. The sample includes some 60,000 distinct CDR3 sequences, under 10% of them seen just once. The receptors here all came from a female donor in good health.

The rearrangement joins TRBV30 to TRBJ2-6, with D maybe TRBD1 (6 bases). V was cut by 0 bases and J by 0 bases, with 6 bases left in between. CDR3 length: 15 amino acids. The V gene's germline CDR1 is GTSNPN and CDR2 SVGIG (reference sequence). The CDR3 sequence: CAWSVGGSGANVLTF. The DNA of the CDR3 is TGTGCCTGGAGTGTAGGGGGCTCTGGGGCCAACGTCCTGACTTTC.

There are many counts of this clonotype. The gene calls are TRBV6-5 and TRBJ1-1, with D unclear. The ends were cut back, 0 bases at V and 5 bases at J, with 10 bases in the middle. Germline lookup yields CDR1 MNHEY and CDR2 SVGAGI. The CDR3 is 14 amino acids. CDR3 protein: CASSYSVEGTEAFF. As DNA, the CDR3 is TGTGCCAGCAGTTACTCGGTCGAGGGTACTGAAGCTTTCTTT.

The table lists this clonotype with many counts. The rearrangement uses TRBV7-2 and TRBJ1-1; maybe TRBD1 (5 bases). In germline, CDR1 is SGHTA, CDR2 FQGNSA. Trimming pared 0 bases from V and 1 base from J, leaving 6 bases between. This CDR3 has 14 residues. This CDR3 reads CASSLAGPNTEAFF. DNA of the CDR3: TGTGCCAGCAGCTTAGCGGGGCCGAACACTGAAGCTTTCTTT.

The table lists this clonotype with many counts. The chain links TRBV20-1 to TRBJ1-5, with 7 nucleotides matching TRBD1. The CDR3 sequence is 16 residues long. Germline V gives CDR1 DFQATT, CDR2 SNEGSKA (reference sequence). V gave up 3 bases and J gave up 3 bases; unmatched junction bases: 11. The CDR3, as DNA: TGCAGTGCTAGGAGAGCAGGGGGAAGTCCCAATCAGCCCCAGCATTTT. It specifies CSARRAGGSPNQPQHF.

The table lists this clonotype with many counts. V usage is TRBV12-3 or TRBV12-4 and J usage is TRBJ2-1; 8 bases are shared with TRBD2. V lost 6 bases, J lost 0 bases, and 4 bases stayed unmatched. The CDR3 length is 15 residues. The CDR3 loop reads CASRATSASYNEQFF. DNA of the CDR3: TGTGCCAGCAGAGCGACTAGCGCCTCCTACAATGAGCAGTTCTTC.

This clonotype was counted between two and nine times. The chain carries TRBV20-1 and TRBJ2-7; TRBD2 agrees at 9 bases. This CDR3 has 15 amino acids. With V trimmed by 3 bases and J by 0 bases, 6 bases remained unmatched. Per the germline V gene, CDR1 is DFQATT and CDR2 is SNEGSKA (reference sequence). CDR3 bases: TGCAGTGCTAGGGTAGCGGGGGTAAACTCCTACGAGCAGTACTTC. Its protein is CSARVAGVNSYEQYF.

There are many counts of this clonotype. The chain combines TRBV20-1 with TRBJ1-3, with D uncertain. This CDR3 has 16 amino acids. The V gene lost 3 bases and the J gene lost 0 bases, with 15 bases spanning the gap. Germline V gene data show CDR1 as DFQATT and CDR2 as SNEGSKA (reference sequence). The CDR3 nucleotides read TGCAGTGCTAGTAGTCCCCTTCGCCACTCTGGAAACACCATATATTTT. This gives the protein CSASSPLRHSGNTIYF.

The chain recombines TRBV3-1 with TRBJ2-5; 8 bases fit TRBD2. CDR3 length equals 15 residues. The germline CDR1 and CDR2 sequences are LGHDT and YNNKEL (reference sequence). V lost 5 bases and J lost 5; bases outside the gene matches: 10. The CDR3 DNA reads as TGTGCCAGCAGCGGTAGCGGGACCGGGGGGGAGACCCAGTACTTC. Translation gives CASSGSGTGGETQYF.